One sample yielded the 30 T cell receptor beta chains listed below, sequenced in a study of early T cells in non-severe SARS-CoV-2 infection. TCRdb re-analysed the 5' RACE reads in MiXCR, keeping a single row per CDR3 protein. The table has tens of thousands of distinct CDR3 sequences, around an eighth seen once. Input material: whole blood. These receptors all come from an adult who was a healthcare worker with PCR-confirmed SARS-CoV-2 infection or an uninfected control (not recorded which).

The sample holds a few counts of this clonotype. This chain links TRBV3-1 with TRBJ2-7, with D maybe TRBD1 (7 bases). V was clipped by 4 bases and J by 7 bases, with 17 bases between them. Germline V gene sequence: CDR1 LGHDT, CDR2 YNNKEL (reference sequence). The CDR3 runs to 14 residues. The CDR3 sequence: CASSPGQAGREQYF. CDR3 in DNA: TGTGCCAGCAGCCCCGGACAGGCGGGGAGGGAGCAGTACTTC.

This chain joins TRBV6-5 and TRBJ1-5; D perhaps matches TRBD1 (6 bases). Per germline, CDR1 MNHEY and CDR2 SVGAGI. V lost 8 bases to trimming and J lost 6 bases, with 17 bases between them. The CDR3 runs 14 residues. The CDR3 DNA reads TGTGCCAGCGGGGATACAGGGAGACGTCAGCCCCAGCATTTT. Amino acids: CASGDTGRRQPQHF.

This sequence joins TRBV25-1 and TRBJ2-7; TRBD2 aligns across 9 bases. Germline CDR1 is MGHDK and CDR2 is SYGVNS. Trimming cost V 7 bases and J 2 bases; bases outside gene matches: 3. The CDR3 length is 13 residues. CDR3 region: CASIPSGTYEQYF. CDR3 sequence (DNA): TGTGCCAGCATACCTAGCGGGACCTACGAGCAGTACTTC.

This clonotype was seen more than once but under ten times. The chain couples TRBV30 to TRBJ2-7; weak D call: TRBD1 (6 bases). V lost 4 bases to trimming and J lost 5 bases, with 15 bases between them. CDR1 GTSNPN and CDR2 SVGIG come from the germline V gene (reference sequence). The CDR3 covers 13 residues. CDR3 amino acids: CAWMLSGGNEQYF. CDR3 nucleotide sequence: TGTGCCTGGATGTTAAGTGGGGGCAACGAGCAGTACTTC.

This clonotype has a count of ten or more. The chain has TRBV5-1 and TRBJ1-2; TRBD1 matches at 12 bases. The germline V gene encodes CDR1 SGHRS and CDR2 YFSETQ. There are 16 residues in the CDR3. Losses at the gene ends were 4 bases for V and 7 bases for J; bases not matched to a gene: 11. For the CDR3, the DNA is TGCGCCAGCAGCCGTGATCCGGGACAGGGGGCGCTTGGCTACACCTTC. It is translated as CASSRDPGQGALGYTF.

The V and J genes are TRBV28 and TRBJ2-5, with D unresolved. The CDR3 has 13 residues. Germline V gene data show CDR1 as MDHEN and CDR2 as SYDVKM. V gave up 4 bases and J gave up 1 base, with 7 bases separating them. The CDR3 DNA is TGTGCCAGCAGTTCCCCAGCCCAAGAGACCCAGTACTTC. Protein: CASSSPAQETQYF.

J is TRBJ2-7 and V is TRBV29-1; D gene unclear. CDR1 is SQVTM, CDR2 ANQGSEA, per germline. Trimming removed 5 bases from V and 1 base from J, with 12 bases in between. The CDR3 is 13 amino acids. The CDR3 here is CSVLEDPSYEQYF. The CDR3 coding sequence is TGCAGCGTTCTAGAGGACCCGTCCTACGAGCAGTACTTC.

The sample holds many counts of this clonotype. The chain couples TRBV11-2 to TRBJ2-1, with no clear D. Germline V gives CDR1 SGHAT, CDR2 FQNNGV. V lost 1 base and J lost 8, with 6 bases in between. CDR3 length equals 12 residues. For the CDR3, the DNA is TGTGCCAGCAGCTTAGGATACGATGAGCAGTTCTTC. Translated: CASSLGYDEQFF.

This clonotype came up a few times. The J gene is TRBJ1-2, the V gene TRBV9; 10 bases are a match to TRBD1. The length of the CDR3 is 14 residues. The ends lost 4 bases at V and 7 bases at J; junction bases unmatched: 7. Germline assignment: CDR1 SGDLS and CDR2 YYNGEE. CDR3 DNA sequence: TGTGCCAGCAGCTCCCGGGACAGGGGAACTGGCTACACCTTC. Protein product: CASSSRDRGTGYTF.

This clonotype has at least ten counts. The chain has TRBV5-1 and TRBJ1-1; TRBD1 is a possible D gene (6 bases). Germline-derived CDR1 and CDR2 are SGHRS and YFSETQ. The CDR3 totals 16 residues. V gave up 4 bases and J gave up 3 bases, with 19 bases separating them. The CDR3, as DNA: TGCGCCAGCAGCACAAACCGCCGGGGGGCGGACACTGAAGCTTTCTTT. Translated, it gives CASSTNRRGADTEAFF.

The chain employs TRBV7-9 and TRBJ2-2, with TRBD1 identical over 8 bases. The CDR3 extends over 16 amino acids. The germline V gene has CDR1 SEHNR and CDR2 FQNEAQ (reference sequence). The V segment lost 9 bases and the J segment 4 bases; nucleotides outside the gene matches: 13. Here the CDR3 reads CASTPADRAATGELFF. The CDR3 nucleotides are TGTGCCAGTACCCCCGCGGACAGGGCGGCCACCGGGGAGCTGTTTTTT.

This clonotype has ten or more counts. This rearrangement joins TRBV2 to TRBJ2-3, with 9 bases that match TRBD2. Trimming removed 1 base from V and 5 bases from J; junction bases left unmatched: 7. Germline assignment: CDR1 SNHLY and CDR2 FYNNEI. The CDR3 contains 16 residues. The CDR3 DNA follows: TGTGCCAGCAGTGAAGAGGCGGGGGGGCCCGGAGATACGCAGTATTTT. It yields the protein CASSEEAGGPGDTQYF.

The chain combines TRBV13 with TRBJ2-1, with D possibly TRBD2 on 5 matching bases. Trimming removed 6 bases from V and 4 bases from J, with 7 bases in between. The germline gives CDR1 PRHDT, CDR2 FYEKMQ (reference sequence). CDR3 length: 12 amino acids. CDR3 in amino acids: CASSTRYNEQFF. CDR3 coding DNA: TGTGCCAGCAGTACTAGATACAATGAGCAGTTCTTC. The full variable domain, completed using reference TRBV13 and TRBJ2-1, is AAGVIQSPRHLIKEKRETATLKCYPIPRHDTVYWYQQGPGQDPQFLISFYEKMQSDKGSIPDRFSAQQFSDYHSELNMSSLELGDSALYFCASSTRYNEQFFGPGTRLTVL.

V usage is TRBV7-2 and J usage is TRBJ2-2; no clear D gene. V was clipped by 5 bases and J by 3 bases, with 10 bases between them. CDR3 length: 14 amino acids. The germline gives CDR1 SGHTA, CDR2 FQGNSA. The CDR3 DNA reads TGTGCCAGCAGCCCAAGGCGGTACACCGGGGAGCTGTTTTTT. Translated, it gives CASSPRRYTGELFF.

This clonotype was counted between two and nine times. This chain joins TRBV7-9 and TRBJ2-5; D is unresolved. Germline CDR1 SEHNR, CDR2 FQNEAQ (reference sequence). The V and J ends lost 1 base and 2 bases respectively, with 11 bases between them. This CDR3 comprises 15 residues. CDR3 in DNA: TGTGCCAGCAGCTTAGTATTCCCTGTTCAAGAGACCCAGTACTTC. Its protein is CASSLVFPVQETQYF.

This clonotype occurred many times. This chain joins TRBV12-3 or TRBV12-4 and TRBJ2-1; 7 nucleotides match TRBD1. The CDR3 runs to 18 residues. Trimming cost V 6 bases and J 10 bases; bases outside gene matches: 24. DNA of the CDR3: TGTGCCAGCAGCCTAGGGTCTACAGGGGCCCCTAAAATTTACGAGCAGTTCTTC. Amino acids: CASSLGSTGAPKIYEQFF.

This clonotype has at least ten counts. The chain has TRBV7-9 and TRBJ1-6; D may be TRBD1 (5 bases). This CDR3 has 16 residues. With 2 bases removed from V and 7 bases from J, the gap between germline ends came to 15 bases. Germline CDR1 and CDR2: SEHNR and FQNEAQ (reference sequence). The CDR3, as DNA: TGTGCCAGCAGCTTAATGCGGGACCCGTACAATTCACCCCTCCACTTT. It specifies CASSLMRDPYNSPLHF.

This clonotype was seen a few times. The CDR3 loop is CSVVVLAGVADTQYF. The DNA for the CDR3 is TGCAGCGTTGTGGTCCTAGCGGGAGTGGCAGATACGCAGTATTTT. This rearrangement joins TRBV29-1 to TRBJ2-3; 10 bases match TRBD2. V dropped 4 bases and J dropped 4; count of bases not matched to a gene: 8. The CDR3 length is 15 residues. Germline assignment: CDR1 SQVTM and CDR2 ANQGSEA.

The genes are TRBV7-9 and TRBJ2-1; no clear D. V lost 6 bases and J lost 8, with 11 bases in between. The CDR3 loop spans 12 amino acids. Germline V lookup: CDR1 SEHNR, CDR2 FQNEAQ (reference sequence). The CDR3 DNA sequence: TGTGCCAGCAGACCGCTTGCGGATGAGCAGTTCTTC. Translation gives CASRPLADEQFF.

This clonotype was recorded many times. This chain uses TRBV19 with TRBJ1-2, with D unresolved. V lost 8 bases, J lost 0 bases, and 13 bases lay in between. This CDR3 is 14 amino acids long. Per the germline V gene, CDR1 is LNHDA and CDR2 is SQIVND (reference sequence). The CDR3 is CASSNVGANYGYTF. In nucleotides, the CDR3 is TGTGCCAGTTCGAACGTAGGAGCTAACTATGGCTACACCTTC.

This clonotype was picked up a small number of times. The gene calls are TRBV18 and TRBJ2-1; 9 nucleotides align to TRBD1. The V gene end was trimmed by 3 bases and the J gene end by 6 bases; junction bases not matched to a gene: 6. CDR3 length equals 15 residues. Germline V gene sequence: CDR1 KGHSH, CDR2 LQKENI. CDR3 coding DNA: TGTGCCAGCTCACCCGGGACAGGGCGCGGCAATGAGCAGTTCTTC. This gives the protein CASSPGTGRGNEQFF.

At least ten counts were recorded for this clonotype. The DNA of the CDR3 is TGTGCCAGCAGTATAACAGGGCCAGATACGCAGTATTTT. This translates into CASSITGPDTQYF. V and J are TRBV27 and TRBJ2-3; D possibly corresponds to TRBD1 (6 bases). CDR3 length: 13 residues. The V gene's germline CDR1 is MNHEY and CDR2 SMNVEV (reference sequence). Trimming removed 5 bases from V and 4 bases from J, with 10 bases in between.

This clonotype was seen more than once but under ten times. The rearrangement uses TRBV19 and TRBJ2-5; D is perhaps TRBD1 or TRBD2 (5 bases each). The V end lost 5 bases, the J end lost 2 bases, and 18 bases lay between the germline ends. The germline V gene encodes CDR1 LNHDA and CDR2 SQIVND (reference sequence). The CDR3 consists of 16 residues. This CDR3 reads CASSFLPGTPQETQYF. As DNA, the CDR3 is TGTGCCAGTAGTTTCCTACCCGGGACGCCGCAAGAGACCCAGTACTTC.

CDR3 DNA: TGTGCTAGTGGTTTGGCTAAAGGGACACCCAACGGGAGCACTGAAGCTTTCTTT. It translates to CASGLAKGTPNGSTEAFF. The V gene is TRBV12-5, the J gene TRBJ1-1; D may be TRBD1 (6 bases). The V and J ends lost 1 base and 4 bases respectively, with 22 bases between them. This CDR3 contains 18 residues. CDR1 LGHNT and CDR2 FRNRAP come from the germline V gene.

This rearrangement joins TRBV27 to TRBJ1-5, with D uncertain. Germline V gene sequence: CDR1 MNHEY, CDR2 SMNVEV (reference sequence). Trimming took off 4 bases at V and 0 bases at J, with 7 bases between the two ends. The CDR3 consists of 14 residues. CDR3 nucleotide sequence: TGTGCCAGCAGTTGGACTTATAGCAATCAGCCCCAGCATTTT. Its protein product is CASSWTYSNQPQHF.

This chain links TRBV5-5 with TRBJ2-1; 7 bases are a match to TRBD1. V was pared by 2 bases and J by 6 bases, with 5 bases of the junction left unmatched. CDR1 is SGHKS and CDR2 is YYEKEE in the germline V gene (reference sequence). CDR3 length equals 14 residues. CDR3 nucleotides: TGTGCCAGCAGCTTTACAGGGGTCTCCAATGAGCAGTTCTTC. This translates into CASSFTGVSNEQFF.

This clonotype was found a few times. This chain connects TRBV23-1 to TRBJ2-7; possibly TRBD1 for D (6 bases). TRBV23-1 has ORF status, its function being uncertain. This CDR3 spans 14 amino acids. The V end was cut by 6 bases, the J end by 2 bases, with 14 bases between. CDR3 bases: TGCGCCAGCAGCCGCCGGACAGACACCTACGAGCAGTACTTC. Translated, it gives CASSRRTDTYEQYF.

CDR3 sequence reads: CASSTEPQGADTQYF. The CDR3 nucleotides are TGTGCCAGCAGCACGGAACCACAGGGGGCAGATACGCAGTATTTT. This chain uses TRBV11-2 with TRBJ2-3, with 8 positions matching TRBD1. Germline V gene data show CDR1 as SGHAT and CDR2 as FQNNGV. Trimming cost V 5 bases and J 4 bases; bases outside gene matches: 8. The CDR3 contains 15 residues.

This clonotype was seen a single time. The J gene is TRBJ2-5, the V gene TRBV6-6; D is possibly TRBD1 (6 bases). CDR1 and CDR2 (germline): MNHNY, SVGAGI (reference sequence). The CDR3 loop spans 15 amino acids. Trimming took 5 bases from V and 4 from J, leaving 17 bases between them. CDR3 protein: CASSAQLLGAETQYF. The CDR3 bases are TGTGCCAGCAGTGCGCAGTTACTGGGGGCAGAGACCCAGTACTTC.

This clonotype showed up just a few times. The genes are TRBV6-5 and TRBJ1-6; a weak D match, TRBD1 (5 bases). The germline gives CDR1 MNHEY, CDR2 SVGAGI. This CDR3 comprises 16 residues. V was pared by 0 bases and J by 7 bases, with 13 bases between. As DNA, the CDR3 is TGTGCCAGCAGTTACTCCTGGGGCGCGGAAAATTCACCCCTCCACTTT. It translates to CASSYSWGAENSPLHF.